The present T cell receptor (beta chain) was sequenced within a study of response to subunit inactivated influenza vaccine. The germline V gene has CDR1 SGHRS and CDR2 YFSETQ. V was shortened by 0 bases and J by 8 bases, with 12 bases between the two germline ends. CDR3 size: 14 residues. This clonotype has a handful of counts. What it recognizes is unknown. General study points: The authors offered the suggestion that each seasonal influenza vaccination recruits few new T cells.

TCRdb ran MiXCR on the RT-PCR reads and lists one entry per CDR3 protein. The repertoire has around 520,000 distinct CDR3 sequences, about 10% of them found once; the top ten carry roughly 10%. The chain carries TRBV5-1 and TRBJ2-1; the D gene is possibly TRBD2 (5 bases). This specimen was PBMCs from blood, taken on the day of vaccination. This TCR was recovered from a man aged 45-65 years who received an inactivated influenza vaccine. The CDR3 coding sequence is TGCGCCAGCAGCTTGGCGGGGAGCGTCCATGAGCAGTTCTTC. Translating it yields CASSLAGSVHEQFF.